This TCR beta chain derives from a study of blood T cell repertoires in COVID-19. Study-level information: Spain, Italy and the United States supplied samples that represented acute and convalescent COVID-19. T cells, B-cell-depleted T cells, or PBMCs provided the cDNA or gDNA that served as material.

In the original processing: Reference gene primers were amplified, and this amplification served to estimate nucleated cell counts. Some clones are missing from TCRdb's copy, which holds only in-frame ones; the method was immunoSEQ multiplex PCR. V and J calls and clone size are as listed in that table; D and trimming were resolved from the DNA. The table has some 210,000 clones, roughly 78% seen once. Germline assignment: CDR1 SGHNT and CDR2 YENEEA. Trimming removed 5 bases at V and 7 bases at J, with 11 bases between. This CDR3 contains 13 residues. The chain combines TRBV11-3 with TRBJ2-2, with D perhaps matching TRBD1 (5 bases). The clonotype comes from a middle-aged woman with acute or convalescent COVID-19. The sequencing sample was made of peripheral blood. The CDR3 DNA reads TGTGCCAGCAGCCCTCGAAGGGGCGGGGAGCTGTTTTTT. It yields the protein CASSPRRGGELFF. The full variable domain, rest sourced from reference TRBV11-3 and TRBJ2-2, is EAGVVQSPRYKIIEKKQPVAFWCNPISGHNTLYWYLQNLGQGPELLIRYENEEAVDDSQLPKDRFSAERLKGVDSTLKIQPAELGDSAVYLCASSPRRGGELFFGEGSRLTVL.